This TCR beta chain emerged from a study of CD8 T cells in ankylosing spondylitis (dated by TCRdb to 2015 to 2018). Some background on the complete study: To find TCR variants linked to disease, the study profiled T cell receptor beta repertoires in ankylosing spondylitis patients and healthy donors. The full study cohort comprised about 24 ankylosing spondylitis patients and 85 to 120 healthy donors. Samples of peripheral blood were taken, and for ankylosing spondylitis patients, synovial fluid was collected as well. General findings and caveats noted by the study authors: Some motif variants were previously reported in synovial fluid and blood of reactive arthritis patients, suggesting common disease-initiation mechanisms. The disease-linked clones were reported to be significantly enriched in matched synovial fluid samples from ankylosing spondylitis patients. Blood from ankylosing spondylitis patients appeared to be characterized by a TCR beta motif composed of roughly eight highly homologous amino acid variants. A CD8+ phenotype was shown by the disease-linked clones, which were found at relatively low frequencies in peripheral blood.

The germline V gene (reference sequence) yields GTSNPN for CDR1 and SVGIG for CDR2. The V end loses 5 bases and the J end loses 0 bases, and a stretch of 17 bases separates them. Inclusive of the bounding cysteine and phenylalanine, the CDR3 is 15 residues long. Only CDR3 DNA remains: 45 bases, in frame from the first base. Sequenced using an Illumina HiSeq 2500. TCR beta libraries were prepared by quantitative 5'-RACE with molecular barcodes. On the authors' methods: To identify disease-linked TCR variants, a new computational method was used, one built on a probabilistic model of VDJ rearrangement. TCRdb handled the public reads itself, with Q25 trimming in fastp and clone calling in MiXCR, and kept productive beta chains. When rows share a CDR3 protein, they turn into one entry using the most common DNA and genes. These V and J calls originate from TCRdb's pipeline instead of the authors' own analysis. The sample table shows under 200,000 distinct CDR3 sequences, and approximately 9% are seen once. Of the sample, about 14% falls within the top ten clones.

This clonotype turned up a few times. There is no known antigen for this receptor. Base qualities are not at hand, and no much larger clone is one base apart. The sequence joins TRBV30 to TRBJ2-7, with a tentative D call of TRBD1 or TRBD2, each matching 5 bases. The sample comprised blood, either unsorted or a sorted T cell fraction (not recorded which). The receptor was derived from a female donor with ankylosing spondylitis or in good health (not recorded which). DNA sequence: TGTGCCTGGCACCCGGGACCCGGGAACTCCTACGAGCAGTACTTC. Its translation reads: CAWHPGPGNSYEQYF.